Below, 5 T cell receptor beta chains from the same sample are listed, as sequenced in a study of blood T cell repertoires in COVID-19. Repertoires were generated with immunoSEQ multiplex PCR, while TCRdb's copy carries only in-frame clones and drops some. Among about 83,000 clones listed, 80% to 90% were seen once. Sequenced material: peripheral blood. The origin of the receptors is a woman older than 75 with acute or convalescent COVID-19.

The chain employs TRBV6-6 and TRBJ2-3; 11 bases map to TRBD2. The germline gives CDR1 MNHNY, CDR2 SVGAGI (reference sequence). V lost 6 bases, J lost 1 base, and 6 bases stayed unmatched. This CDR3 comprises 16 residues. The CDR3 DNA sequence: TGTGCCAGCAGAGATAGCGGGGGGGCCGGCACAGATACGCAGTATTTT. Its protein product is CASRDSGGAGTDTQYF.

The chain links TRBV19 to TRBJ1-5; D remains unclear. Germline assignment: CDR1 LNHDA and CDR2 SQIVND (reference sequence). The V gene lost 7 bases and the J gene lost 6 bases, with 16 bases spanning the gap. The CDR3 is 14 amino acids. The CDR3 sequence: CASNSREKGQPQHF. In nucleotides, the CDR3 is TGTGCCAGTAACAGCCGGGAGAAGGGTCAGCCCCAGCATTTT.

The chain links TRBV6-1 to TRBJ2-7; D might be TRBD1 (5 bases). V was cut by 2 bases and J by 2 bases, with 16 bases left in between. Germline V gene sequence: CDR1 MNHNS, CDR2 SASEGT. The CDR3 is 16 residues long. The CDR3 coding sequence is TGTGCCAGCAGTGAAATGATCCAATCAGGGCCCTACGAGCAGTACTTC. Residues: CASSEMIQSGPYEQYF.

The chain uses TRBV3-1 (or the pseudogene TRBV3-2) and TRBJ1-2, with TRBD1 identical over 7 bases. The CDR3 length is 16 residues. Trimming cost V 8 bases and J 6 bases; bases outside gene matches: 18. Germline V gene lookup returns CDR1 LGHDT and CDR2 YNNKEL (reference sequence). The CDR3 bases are TGTGCCAGCCACTCGACAGGGTGGCGGCTAAAGGATGGCTACACCTTC. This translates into CASHSTGWRLKDGYTF.

In DNA form, the CDR3 reads TGCGCCAGCAGCTCACAGGGTTACACCGGGGAGCTGTTTTTT. This sequence encodes CASSSQGYTGELFF. This chain connects TRBV5-1 to TRBJ2-2; weak D call: TRBD1 (6 bases). The CDR3 consists of 14 residues. Germline-derived CDR1 and CDR2 are SGHRS and YFSETQ. V gave up 3 bases and J gave up 3 bases, with 9 bases separating them.